The 24 T cell receptor beta chains in this list originate from one sample, sequenced in a study of identical twins. TCRdb analysed the 5' RACE reads with MiXCR anew, one entry per CDR3 protein. This table holds about 890,000 distinct CDR3 sequences, roughly an eighth found once. These same records also appear under a second study, on yellow fever vaccine responses in identical twins.

Sample: PBMCs. The source is a woman under 30 in good health.

This clonotype appeared a few times. The chain is built from TRBV5-1 and TRBJ1-6; a possible D gene is TRBD1 (5 bases). Germline V gives CDR1 SGHRS, CDR2 YFSETQ. There are 15 residues in the CDR3. Trimming removed 0 bases at V and 11 bases at J, with 15 bases between. The DNA for the CDR3 is TGCGCCAGCAGCTTGGCGGCGGGACCGCCGACACCCCTCCACTTT. This translates into CASSLAAGPPTPLHF.

This clonotype was picked up many times. This sequence joins TRBV6-2 or TRBV6-3 and TRBJ2-4; D possibly corresponds to TRBD2 (6 bases). CDR1 and CDR2 (germline): MNHEY, SVGEGT. V was cut by 6 bases and J by 0 bases, with 21 bases left in between. The CDR3 runs to 18 residues. The CDR3 here is CASSSLGSGTLAKNIQYF. In nucleotides, the CDR3 is TGTGCCAGCAGCTCTCTAGGTAGCGGAACACTAGCCAAAAACATTCAGTACTTC.

The rearrangement uses TRBV6-4 and TRBJ2-7, with TRBD2 identical over 8 bases. There are 15 residues in the CDR3. Trimming cost V 6 bases and J 4 bases; bases outside gene matches: 11. Per germline, CDR1 MRHNA and CDR2 SNTAGT. Here the CDR3 reads CASSRLARISYEQYF. The DNA of the CDR3 is TGTGCCAGCAGCCGACTAGCGCGGATTAGTTACGAGCAGTACTTC.

The genes are TRBV28 and TRBJ2-5; D call uncertain. The CDR3 contains 14 residues. Germline V gene data show CDR1 as MDHEN and CDR2 as SYDVKM. Trimming shortened V by 3 bases and J by 5 bases, and 13 bases separated the two germline ends. The CDR3 DNA reads as TGTGCCAGCAGTTTTGTTCGGAGTGGGGAGACCCAGTACTTC. Translated: CASSFVRSGETQYF.

This clonotype was recorded many times. The chain couples TRBV4-2 to TRBJ2-3; 8 nucleotides agree with TRBD2. V lost 5 bases to trimming and J lost 2 bases; unmatched junction nucleotides: 9. CDR1 and CDR2 from the germline V gene are LGHNA and YNFKEQ. CDR3 length: 16 residues. The CDR3 spells CASSDRSGRTTDTQYF. The CDR3 DNA sequence: TGTGCCAGCAGCGACAGAAGCGGGAGAACCACAGATACGCAGTATTTT.

The chain carries TRBV28 and TRBJ1-1; D might be TRBD1 (6 bases). Germline-derived CDR1 and CDR2 are MDHEN and SYDVKM. The CDR3 contains 12 residues. The germline V and J ends were trimmed by 8 bases and 4 bases, with 11 bases remaining between them. The CDR3, as DNA: TGTGCCAGCGAAAAGGGGGGCACTGAAGCTTTCTTT. It is translated as CASEKGGTEAFF.

This rearrangement joins TRBV20-1 to TRBJ2-5; no reliable D call. V dropped 3 bases and J dropped 14 bases, with 7 bases sitting between them. CDR3 size: 8 residues. The germline V gene has CDR1 DFQATT and CDR2 SNEGSKA (reference sequence). The CDR3 bases are TGCAGTGCTAGCTCCTACTACTTC. Its protein product is CSASSYYF.

The J gene is TRBJ2-2, the V gene TRBV11-2, with 7 bases lining up with TRBD1. Germline V gene sequence: CDR1 SGHAT, CDR2 FQNNGV. V was pared by 10 bases and J by 3 bases, with 8 bases of the junction left unmatched. There are 14 residues in the CDR3. The CDR3 coding sequence is TGTGCCATCCAGACAGGGCTATACACCGGGGAGCTGTTTTTT. It encodes CAIQTGLYTGELFF.

This chain connects TRBV20-1 to TRBJ2-7, with 11 positions matching TRBD2. V lost 2 bases, J lost 0 bases, and 3 bases stayed unmatched. Germline values: CDR1 DFQATT, CDR2 SNEGSKA (reference sequence). The CDR3 is made up of 15 amino acids. The CDR3, as DNA: TGCAGTGCTAGACGCCTAGCGGGAGGCTCCTACGAGCAGTACTTC. Translated, it gives CSARRLAGGSYEQYF.

The gene calls are TRBV27 and TRBJ2-5; tentatively, D is TRBD1 (6 bases). The V gene lost 7 bases and the J gene lost 5 bases, with 14 bases spanning the gap. Germline V gives CDR1 MNHEY, CDR2 SMNVEV (reference sequence). There are 13 residues in the CDR3. In nucleotides, the CDR3 is TGTGCCAGCAAAGGGGGTAGCTCGGAGACCCAGTACTTC. Translation: CASKGGSSETQYF.

The gene calls are TRBV3-1 and TRBJ2-1; D might be TRBD2 (6 bases). The V end was cut by 1 base, the J end by 6 bases, with 22 bases between. This CDR3 is built from 18 residues. The germline V gene encodes CDR1 LGHDT and CDR2 YNNKEL (reference sequence). CDR3 nucleotide sequence: TGTGCCAGCAGCCAAGTTCCCGGGGGACCCTCTTGGGCCAATGAGCAGTTCTTC. Protein sequence: CASSQVPGGPSWANEQFF.

This clonotype was found many times. The genes are TRBV5-1 and TRBJ2-3; maybe TRBD1 (6 bases). V was pared by 3 bases and J by 1 base, with 15 bases between. The length of the CDR3 is 16 residues. The germline V gene encodes CDR1 SGHRS and CDR2 YFSETQ. The CDR3 DNA reads as TGCGCCAGCAGCTCCGAGGGCAGGGGAGGCACAGATACGCAGTATTTT. Its translation: CASSSEGRGGTDTQYF.

This chain connects TRBV12-3 or TRBV12-4 to TRBJ2-7; 7 nucleotides agree with TRBD1. This CDR3 has 13 residues. The J segment lost 3 bases and the V segment lost 4 bases, leaving 3 bases of the junction unmatched. CDR3 DNA sequence: TGTGCCAGCAGTTCACAGGGGATCTACGAGCAGTACTTC. It encodes CASSSQGIYEQYF.

CDR3 nucleotide sequence: TGTGCCACCAGTGATGTCTCCCGGGGACCTCCGTACCAAGAGACCCAGTACTTC. Translating it yields CATSDVSRGPPYQETQYF. This rearrangement joins TRBV24-1 to TRBJ2-5, with D tentatively TRBD1 or TRBD2 (5 bases each). CDR3 length: 18 residues. Trimming pared 3 bases from V and 0 bases from J, leaving 19 bases between. The germline V gene encodes CDR1 KGHDR and CDR2 SFDVKD.

This clonotype came up a few times. V is TRBV5-5 and J is TRBJ2-1; possible D gene TRBD1, 6 bases. The CDR3 totals 16 residues. V gave up 0 bases and J gave up 7 bases, with 17 bases separating them. The germline gives CDR1 SGHKS, CDR2 YYEKEE (reference sequence). DNA for the CDR3: TGTGCCAGCAGCTTGGGTTCCCAAAGTAGGGGGAATGAGCAGTTCTTC. Translated, it gives CASSLGSQSRGNEQFF. The whole variable domain, remainder taken from reference TRBV5-5 and TRBJ2-1, is DAGVTQSPTHLIKTRGQQVTLRCSPISGHKSVSWYQQVLGQGPQFIFQYYEKEERGRGNFPDRFSARQFPNYSSELNVNALLLGDSALYLCASSLGSQSRGNEQFFGPGTRLTVL.

The V call is TRBV27, the J call TRBJ2-1, with 10 bases that match TRBD1. This CDR3 has 15 residues. Germline values: CDR1 MNHEY, CDR2 SMNVEV (reference sequence). V dropped 5 bases and J dropped 7; count of bases not matched to a gene: 8. CDR3 loop: CASSNPGQGRNEQFF. CDR3 nucleotides: TGTGCCAGCAGTAATCCGGGACAGGGGCGGAATGAGCAGTTCTTC.

This clonotype was seen repeatedly, ten times or more. The chain employs TRBV6-5 and TRBJ2-1; perhaps TRBD2 as D (6 bases). The CDR3 has 15 residues. The V end was cut by 0 bases, the J end by 8 bases, with 14 bases between. Germline CDR1 is MNHEY and CDR2 is SVGAGI. The CDR3 DNA reads TGTGCCAGCAGTTACTCATGGGGCCCGGGGGATGAGCAGTTCTTC. Its translation: CASSYSWGPGDEQFF.

This chain uses TRBV11-3 with TRBJ2-5; the D gene is possibly TRBD2 (5 bases). This CDR3 has 14 residues. Trimming shortened V by 0 bases and J by 6 bases, and 11 bases separated the two germline ends. Germline V lookup: CDR1 SGHNT, CDR2 YENEEA. CDR3 residues: CASSLDRGQKTQYF. The DNA of the CDR3 is TGTGCCAGCAGCTTAGATCGAGGGCAGAAGACCCAGTACTTC. Together with reference TRBV11-3 and TRBJ2-5, the CDR3 gives the full variable domain: EAGVVQSPRYKIIEKKQPVAFWCNPISGHNTLYWYLQNLGQGPELLIRYENEEAVDDSQLPKDRFSAERLKGVDSTLKIQPAELGDSAVYLCASSLDRGQKTQYFGPGTRLLVL.

The rearrangement joins TRBV7-9 to TRBJ2-1, with D perhaps TRBD1 (6 bases). Looked up from germline, CDR1 is SEHNR and CDR2 is FQNEAQ (reference sequence). V shed 1 base and J shed 4 bases, with 11 bases lying between them. The CDR3 extends over 15 amino acids. The CDR3 nucleotides read TGTGCCAGCAGCTTAGGCTGGGGGCGGTACAATGAGCAGTTCTTC. This gives the protein CASSLGWGRYNEQFF.

This clonotype was counted only a few times. This sequence joins TRBV6-5 and TRBJ2-7, with D unresolved. The V end was cut by 0 bases, the J end by 3 bases, with 6 bases between. CDR1 and CDR2 (germline): MNHEY, SVGAGI. CDR3 length: 13 residues. CDR3: CASSYSERYEQYF. The CDR3 bases are TGTGCCAGCAGTTACTCGGAGCGCTACGAGCAGTACTTC.

This clonotype was seen a handful of times. The chain employs TRBV11-3 and TRBJ2-3, with D perhaps TRBD1 or TRBD2 (5 bases each). CDR3 length: 15 amino acids. Germline CDR1 is SGHNT and CDR2 is YENEEA. V was clipped by 5 bases and J by 5 bases, with 17 bases between them. DNA of the CDR3: TGTGCCAGCAGCGACCGGGACCCCATGGTAGATACGCAGTATTTT. It specifies CASSDRDPMVDTQYF.

This clonotype showed up many times. This chain links TRBV5-5 with TRBJ2-7; D ambiguous. Trimming took 6 bases from V and 2 from J, leaving 18 bases between them. CDR1 is SGHKS, CDR2 YYEKEE, per germline (reference sequence). This CDR3 has 15 amino acids. CDR3 loop: CASTVEVRKTYEQYV. In DNA form, the CDR3 reads TGTGCCAGCACCGTTGAGGTACGGAAAACCTACGAGCAGTACGTC.

V is TRBV5-1 and J is TRBJ1-4, with D possibly matching TRBD1 (6 bases). Germline lookup yields CDR1 SGHRS and CDR2 YFSETQ. The CDR3 is 14 amino acids. Trimming removed 0 bases at V and 5 bases at J, with 8 bases between. CDR3 sequence reads: CASSLVDRNEKLFF. CDR3 nucleotide sequence: TGCGCCAGCAGCTTGGTGGACAGAAATGAAAAACTGTTTTTT. The entire variable domain, with the rest obtained from reference TRBV5-1 and TRBJ1-4, is as follows: KAGVTQTPRYLIKTRGQQVTLSCSPISGHRSVSWYQQTPGQGLQFLFEYFSETQRNKGNFPGRFSGRQFSNSRSEMNVSTLELGDSALYLCASSLVDRNEKLFFGSGTQLSVL.

This clonotype was counted a few times. The gene calls are TRBV7-8 and TRBJ2-1; D ambiguous. The CDR3 covers 13 residues. Trimming took off 1 base at V and 6 bases at J, with 7 bases between the two ends. From germline, CDR1 is SGHVS and CDR2 FQNEAQ. The CDR3 reads CASSLDTLNEQFF. In nucleotides, the CDR3 is TGTGCCAGCAGCTTAGACACTCTCAATGAGCAGTTCTTC.